This T cell receptor beta chain was documented in a study of blood T cell repertoires in COVID-19. Study context: The origin of the acute and convalescent COVID-19 samples was the United States, Italy and Spain. PBMCs, B-cell-depleted T cells, or T cells were the source of the cDNA or gDNA that made up the material.

The CDR3 contains 16 residues. J lost 4 bases, V lost 2 bases, and 8 bases had no gene match. Germline CDR1 is LGHNA and CDR2 is YNFKEQ. Methods used by the authors: Reference gene primer amplification gave estimated nucleated cell counts. The protocol was immunoSEQ multiplex PCR, while the TCRdb copy is restricted to in-frame clones and leaves out a portion. From that table come the V and J calls and clone size; the DNA was used to work out D and trimming. The sample lists 140,000 to 150,000 clones; approximately 80% were seen once. Sequenced material: peripheral blood. The chain recombines TRBV4-2 with TRBJ1-2; 9 bases are shared with TRBD1. This TCR was sampled from a human donor in a cohort sampled during active COVID-19. CDR3 bases: TGTGCCAGCAGCCAAAGGACCGGGACAGGGACCTATGGCTACACCTTC. Translating gives CASSQRTGTGTYGYTF.